A single T cell receptor beta chain is shown here with its context. Its antigen is as yet unknown. This sample was included in a study of shared clonotypes between healthy human individuals. Produced via immunoSEQ multiplex PCR; TCRdb's table is partial and in-frame only. The table records 1.5 million to 2.5 million clones, roughly 95% of them present only once. The naive CD8 fraction comprised CD45RO-negative cells positively selected for CCR7 and excluded terminally differentiated effector memory CD45RA+ cells. Study conclusions and caveats: Limited genetic and exposure-history diversity came from having few donors.

This clonotype was obtained from a man aged 18-30 years in good health. Sequenced input: naive CD8+ T cells sorted from blood.

The CDR3 region has the DNA TGTGCCAGCAGTCCGGGGACTAGCGGGTACCAAGAGACCCAGTACTTC. Translated, it gives CASSPGTSGYQETQYF. This chain joins TRBV27 and TRBJ2-5; 12 nucleotides match TRBD2. V gave up 5 bases and J gave up 0 bases; unmatched junction bases: 4. The CDR3 sequence is 16 residues long. Germline lookup yields CDR1 MNHEY and CDR2 SMNVEV (reference sequence).